The entry below describes one TCR beta chain. This clonotype was seen at least ten times. Which antigen it targets is not known. No much larger clone is present one base from it, and per-base qualities are unavailable. These data belong to a study of glioma-infiltrating T cells (dated by TCRdb to 2015 to 2016). As for the study more broadly: Glioma tissue, non-neoplastic brain tissue and matched peripheral blood mononuclear cells were used as sources from which TCR alpha- and beta-chain repertoires were sequenced. Three low-grade glioma patients, roughly eight primary glioblastoma patients, and three non-glioma patients who contributed non-neoplastic brain tissue made up the paired cohort. To measure divergence between tissue and blood T-cell populations, each tissue-infiltrating repertoire was compared with the peripheral blood repertoire of the same patient.

Here is what the overall study found, with its caveats: VJ-independent divergence between tissue and blood was lower than expected in non-neoplastic patients but higher than expected in all gliomas, particularly low-grade gliomas. The group comparisons were based on small numbers of patients: three non-neoplastic, three low-grade glioma and seven to nine glioblastoma patients. Only a very small number of CDR3 sequences turned up in both tissue and blood, a result put down to high CDR3 diversity combined with limited sampling.

There are 14 amino acids in the CDR3, from cysteine to phenylalanine inclusive. Only the CDR3 DNA is retained, 42 bases long and in frame from the first base. The germline ends are 14 bases apart after V is trimmed by 6 bases and J by 2 bases. Per the germline V gene (reference sequence), DFQATT is the CDR1 and SNEGSKA is the CDR2. TCR alpha and beta CDR3 regions were amplified with the iRepertoire nested amplicon-rescue multiplex PCR (arm-PCR) platform from RNA. For one-step reverse transcription and amplification, about 95-400 ng of tissue mRNA or PBMC total RNA was used as input. After bead purification, a secondary multiplex PCR added Illumina adapters, and libraries were gel-purified between 200 and 400 bp. The libraries contained internal 6-nucleotide barcodes that were used for demultiplexing. The libraries were sequenced on an Illumina MiSeq using 2x220 or 2x250 nucleotide paired-end reads. In the original analysis: Paired reads were merged with FLASH 1.2.11 and aligned to the GRCh37 human genome with BWA-MEM before extracting TRA and TRB reads. V and J assignment used an IMGT-derived reference of cassette sequences and CDR3 motifs that included pseudogenes. Reads were translated in three frames, and productive CDR3s were defined as those with a C...FGXG motif and no stop codons. Unique combinations of V-J cassette pair and CDR3 amino acid sequence were defined as clonotypes. Reads were filtered by Hamming distance, thresholded by each sample's sequence error rate in mapped regions. In TCRdb, the public reads were trimmed at Q25 with fastp and aligned with MiXCR, with productive beta chains retained. When rows share a CDR3 protein, they turn into one entry using the most common DNA and genes. In this record, the V and J calls reflect TCRdb's handling and not the investigators' own analysis. This sample holds under 200,000 distinct CDR3 sequences; more than 35% were observed only once. The ten largest clones add up to roughly 5.2% of the sample.

The sequenced sample consisted of glioma tissue, nonneoplastic brain tissue, or PBMCs (not recorded which). The origin of this receptor is a human donor with low-grade glioma or glioblastoma, undergoing nonglioma brain surgery, or in good health (not recorded which). The chain is made from TRBV20-1 and TRBJ1-3; the D region possibly corresponds to TRBD1 (5 bases align). The CDR3 region has the sequence CSAQGFAAGNTIYF. The DNA reads TGCAGTGCGCAGGGATTCGCAGCTGGAAACACCATATATTTT.